This T cell receptor (beta chain) was recovered during a study of blood T cells in healthy people across ages. Trimming took 3 bases from V and 5 from J, leaving 16 bases between them. Germline V lookup: CDR1 DFQATT, CDR2 SNEGSKA (reference sequence). This CDR3 is built from 14 residues. Study findings and constraints: Leaving the PBMCs unsorted stopped any conclusive comparison of naive versus antigen-experienced cells. Any changes in expanded clonotypes were possibly confounded, as donor CMV status remained unknown.

The second PCR ran roughly 6 to 11 cycles with a sample-barcoded 5' primer and J-beta primers. All cDNA molecules were each tagged by a template-switch adaptor with 12 random nucleotides. Every sample produced at least 3 million CDR3-containing paired-end reads. TCRdb re-analysed the 5' RACE reads in MiXCR, keeping a single row per CDR3 protein. The sample shows 600,000 or so distinct CDR3 sequences, less than 35% of them seen only once. This clonotype was observed many times. As yet, its antigen is unknown. V and J are TRBV20-1 and TRBJ2-5; D is possibly TRBD1 (5 bases). The sample was blood. The source of this sequence is a woman older than 75 in good health. The CDR3 DNA reads as TGCAGTGCTAGGGATAGGGGCACAGTTGAGACCCAGTACTTC. Its translation is CSARDRGTVETQYF.